This TCR beta chain was identified during a study of cytomegalovirus exposure and HLA in healthy donors. The PCR employed 60 Vbeta primers together with 13 Jbeta primers. Produced via immunoSEQ multiplex PCR; TCRdb's table is partial and in-frame only. Altogether approximately 91,000 clones are present, around nine tenths being singletons, with the ten largest covering approximately 10%. CDR3 size: 13 residues. Germline CDR1 SGHRS, CDR2 YFSETQ. V was trimmed by 6 bases and J by 4 bases, leaving 10 bases between them. The chain uses TRBV5-1 and TRBJ2-2; D not certain. Sequences were obtained from PBMCs. This clonotype was sampled from a man aged 30 to 39 in good health and CMV-seropositive. CDR3 sequence (DNA): TGCGCCAGCATTGGGCTCCTCACCGGGGAGCTGTTTTTT. Protein: CASIGLLTGELFF.